The clone carrying this T cell receptor beta chain occurred once. Antigen unknown. This record comes from a study of CD8+CD57+ T cells in acquired aplastic anemia. Genomic DNA served as template for TCR beta VDJ and CDR3 profiling. TCRdb passed the reads through MiXCR, listing each CDR3 protein once. The table has about 110,000 distinct CDR3 sequences, approximately 49% seen once. This CDR3 has 12 residues. V was clipped by 5 bases and J by 3 bases, with 8 bases between them. Germline values: CDR1 SGHTA, CDR2 FQGNSA. Notes on the study in general: Almost 30 CD8+ CDR3 sequences occurred in both the patients and the controls.

This TCR came from a human donor in good health, serving as a control. This chain connects TRBV7-2 to TRBJ2-7; D not certain. The sample consisted of sorted CD4+, CD8+, or CD8+CD57+ T cells (not recorded which) from PBMCs. DNA of the CDR3: TGTGCCAGCAGCCCCAACCTCTACGAGCAGTACTTC. Encoded protein: CASSPNLYEQYF.